This TCR beta chain emerged from a study of cytomegalovirus exposure and HLA in healthy donors. Germline assignment: CDR1 MNHEY and CDR2 SVGAGI. The CDR3 loop spans 13 amino acids. Trimming stripped 6 bases from V and 3 bases from J, with 10 bases between. PCR amplification relied on 60 Vbeta primers (plus 13 Jbeta primers). Sequenced by immunoSEQ multiplex PCR; TCRdb stores in-frame clones only, minus some. The sample data list 150,000 or so clones. The clonotype comes from a woman aged 50 to 60 in good health and CMV-seronegative. The gene calls are TRBV6-5 and TRBJ2-3; tentative D call: TRBD2 (5 bases). Sequencing input: PBMCs. CDR3 region: CASRKRRTDTQYF. The CDR3 DNA reads as TGTGCCAGCAGGAAGAGGAGGACAGATACGCAGTATTTT.